Listed below are T cell receptor beta chains from one sample, sequenced in a study of CD8+CD57+ T cells in acquired aplastic anemia. Each CDR3 protein gets one entry after TCRdb re-called the reads with MiXCR. This table holds some 280,000 distinct CDR3 sequences, approximately 55% found once. Sequencing was performed on sorted CD4+, CD8+, or CD8+CD57+ T cells (not recorded which) from PBMCs. Receptor source: a human donor with severe aplastic anemia or a healthy control (not recorded which). Each CDR3 is given with its conserved first and last residue. The D gene is left open where the match is weak. Expanded clones are given a class, and other clones once, few, many or no size at all.

TRBV20-1	TRBJ1-6	NA	NA	TGCAGTGCTAGATCCCTCACCCCTGAATCCTATAATTCACCCCTCCACTTT	CSARSLTPESYNSPLHF
TRBV7-9	TRBJ2-5	NA	NA	TGTGCCAGCAGCTGGAACGTCGGGGGCGAAGAGACCCAGTACTTC	CASSWNVGGEETQYF
TRBV12-3/TRBV12-4	TRBJ2-3	many	NA	TGTGCCAGCAGCTTTTGGTTGCGAGGCGCAGATACGCAGTATTTT	CASSFWLRGADTQYF
TRBV20-1	TRBJ2-7	few	NA	TGCAGTGCTAGAGATCTAGACGGCTCCTACGAGCAGTACTTC	CSARDLDGSYEQYF
TRBV9	TRBJ2-5	many	NA	TGTGCCAGCAGCGTAGAGAGGGGTCCCCAAGAGACCCAGTACTTC	CASSVERGPQETQYF
TRBV25-1	TRBJ2-5	NA	TRBD1	TGTGCCAGCAGTGCTACAGGGGGCGGTTGGCGAGAGACCCAGTACTTC	CASSATGGGWRETQYF
TRBV29-1	TRBJ2-1	NA	NA	TGCAGCGTGGAGGCGGGGTACAATGAGCAGTTCTTC	CSVEAGYNEQFF
TRBV6-2/TRBV6-3	TRBJ1-1	many	NA	TGTGCCAGCAGAATAGCTCAACCGAACACTGAAGCTTTCTTT	CASRIAQPNTEAFF
TRBV28	TRBJ2-3	many	NA	TGTGCCAGCACCACCAGCACAGATACGCAGTATTTT	CASTTSTDTQYF
TRBV2	TRBJ2-7	NA	NA	TGTGCCAGCAGGTCGGGATACCCCGAGCAGTACTTC	CASRSGYPEQYF
TRBV20-1	TRBJ2-1	NA	NA	TGCAGTGCTAGGGACTACAATGAGCAGTTCTTC	CSARDYNEQFF
TRBV7-2	TRBJ2-3	NA	TRBD2	TGTGCCAGCAGCTTAGTACTAGCGGGGGGGGCGCAGTATTTT	CASSLVLAGGAQYF
TRBV3-1	TRBJ1-3	NA	TRBD1	TGTGCCAGCAGCCTCGGACAGGCGTCTGGAAACACCATATATTTT	CASSLGQASGNTIYF
TRBV25-1	TRBJ2-5	once	NA	TGTGCCAGCAGTGAAGTTTCAGGACAGCGGTTGTTTCAAGAGACCCAGTACTTC	CASSEVSGQRLFQETQYF